The 7 T cell receptor beta chains in this list originate from one sample, sequenced in a study of vaccination effects on CD4 cells after COVID-19. CD4+ T cells specific for antigen were expanded with viral peptide pools by the ViraFEST assay before sequencing. At the end of roughly 9 days of culture, CD4+ T cells were isolated. Vaccination of participants consisted of two doses of either the BNT162b2 or mRNA-1273 vaccine. Some clones are missing from TCRdb's copy, which holds only in-frame ones; the method was immunoSEQ multiplex PCR. The sample has more than 13,000 clones; approximately 70% are singletons. No antigen is known for these receptors. Sequenced material: CD4+ T cells from PBMCs cultured with HCoV-NL63 spike peptides, taken after COVID-19 vaccination. Receptors originate from a human donor who received a COVID-19 vaccine.

Only a few counts were recorded for this clone. The chain couples TRBV18 to TRBJ1-6; 9 bases agree with TRBD1. Trimming cost V 0 bases and J 10 bases; bases outside gene matches: 10. The CDR3 is 17 amino acids. Germline V gene sequence: CDR1 KGHSH, CDR2 LQKENI. As DNA, the CDR3 is TGTGCCAGCTCACCACCGAGGACAGGGGCGGGAGGGTCACCCCTCCACTTT. Translated, it gives CASSPPRTGAGGSPLHF.

This chain uses TRBV5-1 with TRBJ2-2, with D possibly being TRBD1 (5 bases). With 4 bases removed from V and 3 bases from J, the gap between germline ends came to 7 bases. CDR1 is SGHRS and CDR2 is YFSETQ in the germline V gene. The CDR3 is 13 residues long. CDR3 protein: CASSPQDTGELFF. The CDR3 nucleotides read TGCGCCAGCAGCCCACAGGACACCGGGGAGCTGTTTTTT.

The chain employs TRBV29-1 and TRBJ1-2; a possible D gene is TRBD1 (5 bases). V was cut by 3 bases and J by 6 bases, with 8 bases left in between. The length of the CDR3 is 11 residues. Germline V gives CDR1 SQVTM, CDR2 ANQGSEA. The chain's CDR3 is CSVDQGNGYTF. The CDR3 DNA reads as TGCAGCGTTGACCAGGGCAATGGCTACACCTTC.

This clone appeared a few times. One end of the junction varies from germline; a read error may be responsible. The CDR3 coding sequence is TGTGCCAGCAGTTACTCGGGACCGCTGTATGGCTGCACCTTC. Translated: CASSYSGPLYGCTF. This chain links TRBV6-2 or TRBV6-3 with TRBJ1-2, with D perhaps matching TRBD1 (5 bases). Germline CDR1 is MNHEY and CDR2 is SVGEGT. This CDR3 has 14 amino acids.

J is TRBJ2-7 and V is TRBV4-1, with D uncertain. The ends were cut back, 3 bases at V and 2 bases at J, with 11 bases in the middle. The CDR3 is 14 amino acids. The germline CDR1 and CDR2 sequences are MGHRA and YSYEKL. CDR3 sequence (DNA): TGCGCCAGCAGCCACGAGGACCGGCCCTACGAGCAGTACTTC. This encodes CASSHEDRPYEQYF.

CDR3 DNA sequence: TGTGCCAGTAGCGACAGGAGCGGGCAGCCCCAGCATTTT. Encoded protein: CASSDRSGQPQHF. J is TRBJ1-5 and V is TRBV19, with a tentative D call TRBD1 (6 bases). The V end was cut by 6 bases, the J end by 7 bases, with 13 bases between. The germline V gene has CDR1 LNHDA and CDR2 SQIVND (reference sequence). The CDR3 is 13 amino acids. The entire variable domain, with the rest obtained from reference TRBV19 and TRBJ1-5, is as follows: DGGITQSPKYLFRKEGQNVTLSCEQNLNHDAMYWYRQDPGQGLRLIYYSQIVNDFQKGDIAEGYSVSREKKESFPLTVTSAQKNPTAFYLCASSDRSGQPQHFGDGTRLSIL.

The chain carries TRBV7-6 and TRBJ2-2; weak D call: TRBD2 (6 bases). This CDR3 contains 16 residues. The V gene's germline CDR1 is SGHVS and CDR2 FNYEAQ. V lost 1 base to trimming and J lost 1 base, with 10 bases between them. The CDR3 is CASSLEGGLNTGELFF. The CDR3 coding sequence is TGTGCCAGCAGCTTAGAGGGAGGTCTGAACACCGGGGAGCTGTTTTTT.